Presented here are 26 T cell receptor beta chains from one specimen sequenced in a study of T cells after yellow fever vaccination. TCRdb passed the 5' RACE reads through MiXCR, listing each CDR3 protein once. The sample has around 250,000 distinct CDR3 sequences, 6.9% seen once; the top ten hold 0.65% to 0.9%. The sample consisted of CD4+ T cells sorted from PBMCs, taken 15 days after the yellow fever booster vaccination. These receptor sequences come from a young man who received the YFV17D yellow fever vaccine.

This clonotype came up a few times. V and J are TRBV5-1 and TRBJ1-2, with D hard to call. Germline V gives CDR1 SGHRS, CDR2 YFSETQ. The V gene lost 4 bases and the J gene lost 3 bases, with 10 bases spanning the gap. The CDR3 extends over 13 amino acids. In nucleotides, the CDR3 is TGCGCCAGCAGCGCATGGAGGGACTATGGCTACACCTTC. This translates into CASSAWRDYGYTF.

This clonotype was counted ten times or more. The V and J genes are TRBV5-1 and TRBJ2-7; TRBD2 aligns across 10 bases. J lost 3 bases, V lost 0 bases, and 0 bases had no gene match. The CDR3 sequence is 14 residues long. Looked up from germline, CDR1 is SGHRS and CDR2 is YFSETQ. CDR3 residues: CASSLGTSGYEQYF. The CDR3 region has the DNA TGCGCCAGCAGCTTGGGGACTAGCGGCTACGAGCAGTACTTC. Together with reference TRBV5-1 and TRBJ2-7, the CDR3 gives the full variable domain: KAGVTQTPRYLIKTRGQQVTLSCSPISGHRSVSWYQQTPGQGLQFLFEYFSETQRNKGNFPGRFSGRQFSNSRSEMNVSTLELGDSALYLCASSLGTSGYEQYFGPGTRLTVT.

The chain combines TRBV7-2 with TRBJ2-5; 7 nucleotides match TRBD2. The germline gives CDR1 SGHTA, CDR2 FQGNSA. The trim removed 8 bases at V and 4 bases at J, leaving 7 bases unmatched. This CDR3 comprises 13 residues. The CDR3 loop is CASGSGMGETQYF. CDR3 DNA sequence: TGTGCCAGCGGGAGCGGGATGGGAGAGACCCAGTACTTC.

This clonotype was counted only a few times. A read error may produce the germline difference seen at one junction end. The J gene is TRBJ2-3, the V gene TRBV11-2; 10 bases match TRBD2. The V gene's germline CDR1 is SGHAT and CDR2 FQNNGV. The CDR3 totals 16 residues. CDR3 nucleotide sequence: TGTGCCAGCAGCTTCGGACTAGCGGAGGGCACCGATACGCAGTATTTT. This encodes CASSFGLAEGTDTQYF.

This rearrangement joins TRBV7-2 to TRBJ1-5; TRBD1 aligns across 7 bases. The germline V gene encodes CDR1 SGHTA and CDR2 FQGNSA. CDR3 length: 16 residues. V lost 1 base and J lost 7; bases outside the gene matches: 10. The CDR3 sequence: CASSLGSPGQRQPQHF. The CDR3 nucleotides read TGTGCCAGCAGCTTAGGAAGTCCGGGACAGCGCCAGCCCCAGCATTTT.

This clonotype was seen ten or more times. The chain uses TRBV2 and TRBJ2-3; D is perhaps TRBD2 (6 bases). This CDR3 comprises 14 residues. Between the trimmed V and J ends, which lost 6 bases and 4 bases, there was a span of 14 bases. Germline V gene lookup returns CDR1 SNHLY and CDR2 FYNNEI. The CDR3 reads CASSGEGLSDTQYF. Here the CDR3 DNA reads TGTGCCAGCAGCGGAGAGGGACTTTCAGATACGCAGTATTTT.

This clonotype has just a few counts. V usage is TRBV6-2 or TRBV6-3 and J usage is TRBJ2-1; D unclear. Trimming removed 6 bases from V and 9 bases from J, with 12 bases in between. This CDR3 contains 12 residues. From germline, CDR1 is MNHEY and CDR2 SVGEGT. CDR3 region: CASRPPRSEQFF. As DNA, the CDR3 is TGTGCCAGCAGACCCCCTAGGAGTGAGCAGTTCTTC.

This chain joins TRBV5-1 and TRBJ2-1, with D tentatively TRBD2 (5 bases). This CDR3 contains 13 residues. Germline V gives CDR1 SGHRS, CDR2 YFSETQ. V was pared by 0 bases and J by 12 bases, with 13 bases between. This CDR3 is CASSLGAGEGQFF. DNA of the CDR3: TGCGCCAGCAGCTTGGGGGCCGGGGAAGGGCAGTTCTTC.

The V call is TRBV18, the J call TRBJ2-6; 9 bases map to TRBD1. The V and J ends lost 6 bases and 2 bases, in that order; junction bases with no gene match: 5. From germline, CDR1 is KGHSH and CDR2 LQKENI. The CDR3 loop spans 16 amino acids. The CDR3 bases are TGTGCCAGCTCGTCGGACAGGGGCGCTGGGGCCAACGTCCTGACTTTC. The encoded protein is CASSSDRGAGANVLTF. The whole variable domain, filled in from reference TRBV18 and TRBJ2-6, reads NAGVMQNPRHLVRRRGQEARLRCSPMKGHSHVYWYRQLPEEGLKFMVYLQKENIIDESGMPKERFSAEFPKEGPSILRIQQVVRGDSAAYFCASSSDRGAGANVLTFGAGSRLTVL.

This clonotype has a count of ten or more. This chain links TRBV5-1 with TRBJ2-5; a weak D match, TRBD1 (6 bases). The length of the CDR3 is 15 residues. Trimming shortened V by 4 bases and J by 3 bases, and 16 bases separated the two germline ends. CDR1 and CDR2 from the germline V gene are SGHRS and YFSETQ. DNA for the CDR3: TGCGCCAGCAGCGGGGCCGGGACAACCGAAGAGACCCAGTACTTC. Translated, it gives CASSGAGTTEETQYF.

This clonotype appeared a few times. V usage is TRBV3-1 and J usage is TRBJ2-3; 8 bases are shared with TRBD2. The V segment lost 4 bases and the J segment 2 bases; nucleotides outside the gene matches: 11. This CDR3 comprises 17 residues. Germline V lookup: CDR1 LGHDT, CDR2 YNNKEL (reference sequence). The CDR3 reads CASSPGTRGGHTDTQYF. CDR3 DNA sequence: TGTGCCAGCAGCCCAGGGACTAGGGGAGGTCACACAGATACGCAGTATTTT.

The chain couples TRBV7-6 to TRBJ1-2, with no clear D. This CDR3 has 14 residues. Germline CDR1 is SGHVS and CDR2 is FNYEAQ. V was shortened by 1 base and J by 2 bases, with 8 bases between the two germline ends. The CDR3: CASSLEARNYGYTF. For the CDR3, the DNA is TGTGCCAGCAGCTTAGAGGCCCGGAACTATGGCTACACCTTC.

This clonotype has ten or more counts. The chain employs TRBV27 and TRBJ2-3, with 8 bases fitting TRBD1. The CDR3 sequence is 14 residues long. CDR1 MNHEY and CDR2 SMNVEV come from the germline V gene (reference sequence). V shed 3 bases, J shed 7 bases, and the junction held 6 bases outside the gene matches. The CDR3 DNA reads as TGTGCCAGCAGTTTGGACAGGGATAGAAATACGCAGTATTTT. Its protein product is CASSLDRDRNTQYF.

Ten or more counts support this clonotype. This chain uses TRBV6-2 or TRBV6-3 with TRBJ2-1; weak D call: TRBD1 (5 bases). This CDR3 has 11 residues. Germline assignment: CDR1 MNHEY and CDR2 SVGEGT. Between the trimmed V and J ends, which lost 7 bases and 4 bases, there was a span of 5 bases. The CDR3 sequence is CASTGYNEQFF. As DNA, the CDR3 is TGTGCCAGCACAGGGTACAATGAGCAGTTCTTC.

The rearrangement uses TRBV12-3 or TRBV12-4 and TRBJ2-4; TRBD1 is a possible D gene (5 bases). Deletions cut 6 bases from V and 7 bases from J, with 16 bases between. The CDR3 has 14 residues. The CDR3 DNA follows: TGTGCCAGCAGCCAGTCGGGCAGGGATAACATTCAGTACTTC. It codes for CASSQSGRDNIQYF.

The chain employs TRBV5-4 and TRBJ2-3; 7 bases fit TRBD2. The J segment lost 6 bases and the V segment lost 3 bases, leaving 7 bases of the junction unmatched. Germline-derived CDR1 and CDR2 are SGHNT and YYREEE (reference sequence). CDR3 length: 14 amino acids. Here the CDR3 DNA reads TGTGCCAGCAGCTCGACGGGAGGCTCGGATACGCAGTATTTT. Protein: CASSSTGGSDTQYF.

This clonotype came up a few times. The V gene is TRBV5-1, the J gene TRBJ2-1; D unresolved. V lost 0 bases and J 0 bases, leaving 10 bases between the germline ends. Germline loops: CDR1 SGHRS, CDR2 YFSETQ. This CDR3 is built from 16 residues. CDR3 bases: TGCGCCAGCAGCTTGGACAGACCGAGCTCCTACAATGAGCAGTTCTTC. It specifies CASSLDRPSSYNEQFF.

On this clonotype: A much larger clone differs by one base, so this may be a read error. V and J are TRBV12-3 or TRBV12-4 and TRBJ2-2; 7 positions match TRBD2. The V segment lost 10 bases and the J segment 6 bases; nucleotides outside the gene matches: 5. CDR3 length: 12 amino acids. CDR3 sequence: CATTSVPGELFF. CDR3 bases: TGTGCCACTACTAGCGTTCCCGGGGAGCTGTTTTTT.

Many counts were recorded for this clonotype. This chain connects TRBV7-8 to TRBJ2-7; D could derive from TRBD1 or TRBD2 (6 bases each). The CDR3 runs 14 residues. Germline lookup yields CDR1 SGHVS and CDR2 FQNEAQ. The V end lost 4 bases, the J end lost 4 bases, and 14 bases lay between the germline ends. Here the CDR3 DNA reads TGTGCCAGCAGCTCCGCTACAGGGACTTACGAGCAGTACTTC. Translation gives CASSSATGTYEQYF. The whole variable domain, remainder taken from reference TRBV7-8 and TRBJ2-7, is GAGVSQSPRYKVAKRGQDVALRCDPISGHVSLFWYQQALGQGPEFLTYFQNEAQLDKSGLPSDRFFAERPEGSVSTLKIQRTQQEDSAVYLCASSSATGTYEQYFGPGTRLTVT.

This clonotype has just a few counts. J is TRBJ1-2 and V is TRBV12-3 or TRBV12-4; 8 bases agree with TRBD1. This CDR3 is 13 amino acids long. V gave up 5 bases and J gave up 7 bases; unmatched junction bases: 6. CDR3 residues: CASSGGQASGYTF. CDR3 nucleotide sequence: TGTGCCAGCAGTGGGGGACAGGCATCTGGCTACACCTTC.

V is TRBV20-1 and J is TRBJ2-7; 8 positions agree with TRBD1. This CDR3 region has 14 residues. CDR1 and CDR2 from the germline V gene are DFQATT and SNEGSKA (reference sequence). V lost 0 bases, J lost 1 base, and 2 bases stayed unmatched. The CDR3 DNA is TGCAGTGCTAGAGACGGACAGGGTTCCTACGAGCAGTACTTC. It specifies CSARDGQGSYEQYF.

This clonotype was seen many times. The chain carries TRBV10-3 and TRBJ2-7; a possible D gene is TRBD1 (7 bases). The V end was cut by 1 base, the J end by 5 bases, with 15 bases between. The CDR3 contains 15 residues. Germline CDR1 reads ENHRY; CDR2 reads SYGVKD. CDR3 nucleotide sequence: TGTGCCATCAGTGAGTTTGGCGCAGGGGGGCACGAGCAGTACTTC. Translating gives CAISEFGAGGHEQYF.

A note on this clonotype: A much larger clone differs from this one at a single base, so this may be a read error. Written as DNA, the CDR3 is TGTGCCAGCGCACCACTACTAGGCTCCTACAATGAGCAGTTCTTC. It codes for CASAPLLGSYNEQFF. The rearrangement uses TRBV18 and TRBJ2-1, with TRBD2 as a possible D gene (5 bases). Per the germline V gene, CDR1 is KGHSH and CDR2 is LQKENI. This CDR3 comprises 15 residues.

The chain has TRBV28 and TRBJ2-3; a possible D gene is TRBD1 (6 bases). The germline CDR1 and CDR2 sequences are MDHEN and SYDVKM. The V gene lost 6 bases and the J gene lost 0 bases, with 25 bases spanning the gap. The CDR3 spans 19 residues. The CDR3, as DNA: TGTGCCAGCAGCCAAGGGGGAACTAGTGGACCCGAAAGCACAGATACGCAGTATTTT. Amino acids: CASSQGGTSGPESTDTQYF.

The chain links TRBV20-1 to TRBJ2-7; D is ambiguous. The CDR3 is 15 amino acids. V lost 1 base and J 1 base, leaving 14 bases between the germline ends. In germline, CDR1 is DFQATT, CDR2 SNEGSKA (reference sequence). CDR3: CSARGPVGKSYEQYF. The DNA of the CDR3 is TGCAGTGCTAGAGGTCCTGTGGGCAAGTCCTACGAGCAGTACTTC.

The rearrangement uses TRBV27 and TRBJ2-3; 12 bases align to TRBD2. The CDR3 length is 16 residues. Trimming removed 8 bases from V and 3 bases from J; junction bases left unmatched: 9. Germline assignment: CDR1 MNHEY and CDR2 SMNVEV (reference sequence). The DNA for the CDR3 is TGTGCCAGCGGCCGCCCTCTAGCGGGAGGGACAGATACGCAGTATTTT. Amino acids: CASGRPLAGGTDTQYF.